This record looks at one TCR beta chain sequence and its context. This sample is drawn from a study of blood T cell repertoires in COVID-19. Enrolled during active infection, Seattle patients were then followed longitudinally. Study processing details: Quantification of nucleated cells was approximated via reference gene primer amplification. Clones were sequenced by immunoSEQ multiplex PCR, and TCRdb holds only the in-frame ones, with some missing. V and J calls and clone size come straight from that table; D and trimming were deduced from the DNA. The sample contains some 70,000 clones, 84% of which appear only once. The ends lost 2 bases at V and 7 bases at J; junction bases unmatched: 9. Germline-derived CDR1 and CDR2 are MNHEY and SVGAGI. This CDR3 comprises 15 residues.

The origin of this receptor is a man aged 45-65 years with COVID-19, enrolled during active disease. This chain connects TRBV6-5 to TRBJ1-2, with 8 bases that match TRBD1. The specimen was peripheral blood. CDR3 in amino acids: CASSYGDRRSLGYTF. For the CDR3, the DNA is TGTGCCAGCAGTTACGGGGACAGGCGCTCTCTTGGCTACACCTTC.